This T cell receptor (beta chain) is from a study of patients and donors after allogeneic stem cell transplantation. The CDR3 is made up of 19 amino acids. V lost 4 bases and J 0 bases, leaving 22 bases between the germline ends. Germline assignment: CDR1 KGHSH and CDR2 LQKENI. The sample holds a few counts of this clonotype. TCRdb passed the RT-PCR reads through MiXCR, listing each CDR3 protein once. The sample comprises roughly 200,000 distinct CDR3 sequences, about 37% of which are singletons, and around 10% rests with the top ten. This clonotype was obtained from a human donor who was either an allogeneic HSCT recipient or a stem cell or donor lymphocyte infusion donor (not recorded which). It is not recorded whose cells these are; they may come from a transplant donor. This chain uses TRBV18 with TRBJ1-3; perhaps TRBD1 as D (5 bases). Sequences were obtained from blood, either unsorted or a sorted T cell fraction (not recorded which). The CDR3 coding sequence is TGTGCCAGCTCACTAGGCAGTCTATCGACAGTCTACTCTGGAAACACCATATATTTT. Translating it yields CASSLGSLSTVYSGNTIYF.